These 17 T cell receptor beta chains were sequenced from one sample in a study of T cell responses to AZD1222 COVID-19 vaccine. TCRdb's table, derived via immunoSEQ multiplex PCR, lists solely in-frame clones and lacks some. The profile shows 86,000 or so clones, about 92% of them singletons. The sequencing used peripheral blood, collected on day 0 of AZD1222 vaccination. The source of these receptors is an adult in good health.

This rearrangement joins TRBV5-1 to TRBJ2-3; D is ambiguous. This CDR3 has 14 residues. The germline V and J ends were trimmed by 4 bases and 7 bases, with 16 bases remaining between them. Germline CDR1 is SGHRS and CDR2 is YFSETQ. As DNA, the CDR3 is TGCGCCAGCAGCGCCGTCCCCAGCGTGAATACGCAGTATTTT. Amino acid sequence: CASSAVPSVNTQYF.

This chain's CDR3 is CASSSRQGEQYF. In DNA, the CDR3 is TGTGCCAGCTCATCCCGACAGGGTGAGCAGTACTTC. The J gene is TRBJ2-7, the V gene TRBV18; 7 bases line up with TRBD1. Germline V gene lookup returns CDR1 KGHSH and CDR2 LQKENI. V gave up 5 bases and J gave up 7 bases; unmatched junction bases: 5. This CDR3 has 12 residues.

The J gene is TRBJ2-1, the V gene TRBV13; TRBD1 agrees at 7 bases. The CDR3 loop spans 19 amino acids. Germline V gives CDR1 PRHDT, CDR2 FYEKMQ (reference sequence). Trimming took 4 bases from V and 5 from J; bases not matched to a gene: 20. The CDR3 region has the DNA TGTGCCAGCAGCTCGAAGGAGAAGCCAACAGGGGTAAGGGACAATGAGCAGTTCTTC. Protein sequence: CASSSKEKPTGVRDNEQFF.

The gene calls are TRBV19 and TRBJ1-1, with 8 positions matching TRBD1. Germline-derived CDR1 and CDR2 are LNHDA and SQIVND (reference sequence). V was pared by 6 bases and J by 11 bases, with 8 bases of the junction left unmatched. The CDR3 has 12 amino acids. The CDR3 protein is CASRPTGGRAFF. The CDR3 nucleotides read TGTGCCAGTAGGCCTACAGGGGGTCGGGCTTTCTTT.

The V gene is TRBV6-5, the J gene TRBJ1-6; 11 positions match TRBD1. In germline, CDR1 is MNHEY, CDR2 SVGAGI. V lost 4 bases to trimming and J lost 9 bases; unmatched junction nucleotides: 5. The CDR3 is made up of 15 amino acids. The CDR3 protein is CASSSDRGPSSPLHF. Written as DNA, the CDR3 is TGTGCCAGCAGTTCGGACAGGGGGCCCAGTTCACCCCTCCACTTT.

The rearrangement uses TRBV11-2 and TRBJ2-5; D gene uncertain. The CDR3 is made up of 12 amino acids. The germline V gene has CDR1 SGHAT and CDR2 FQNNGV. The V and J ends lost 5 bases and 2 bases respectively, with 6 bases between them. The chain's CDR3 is CASSLEQETQYF. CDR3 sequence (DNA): TGTGCCAGCAGCCTCGAACAAGAGACCCAGTACTTC.

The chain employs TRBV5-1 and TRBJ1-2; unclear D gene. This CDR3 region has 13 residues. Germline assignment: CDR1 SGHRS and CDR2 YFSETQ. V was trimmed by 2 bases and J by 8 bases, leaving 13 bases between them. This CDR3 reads CASSFSPERGYTF. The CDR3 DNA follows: TGCGCCAGCAGCTTTTCCCCCGAACGGGGCTACACCTTC.

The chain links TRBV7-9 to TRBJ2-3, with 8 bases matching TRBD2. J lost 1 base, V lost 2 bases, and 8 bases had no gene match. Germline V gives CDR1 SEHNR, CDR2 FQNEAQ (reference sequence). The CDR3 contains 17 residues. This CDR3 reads CASSLHLGAGGTDTQYF. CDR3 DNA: TGTGCCAGCAGCTTACACCTCGGAGCGGGGGGCACAGATACGCAGTATTTT.

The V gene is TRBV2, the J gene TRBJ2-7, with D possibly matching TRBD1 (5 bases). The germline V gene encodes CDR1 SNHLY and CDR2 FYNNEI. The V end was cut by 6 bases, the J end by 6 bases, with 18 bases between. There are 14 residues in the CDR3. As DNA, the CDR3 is TGTGCCAGCAGGACCCTGACAGTGGTCGGCGAGCAGTACTTC. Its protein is CASRTLTVVGEQYF.

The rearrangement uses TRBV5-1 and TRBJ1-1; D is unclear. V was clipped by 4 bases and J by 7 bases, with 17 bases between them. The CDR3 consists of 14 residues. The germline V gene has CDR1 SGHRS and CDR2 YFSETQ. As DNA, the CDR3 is TGCGCCAGCAGCCAGGCCCCGTCCTTGGGTGAAGCTTTCTTT. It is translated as CASSQAPSLGEAFF.

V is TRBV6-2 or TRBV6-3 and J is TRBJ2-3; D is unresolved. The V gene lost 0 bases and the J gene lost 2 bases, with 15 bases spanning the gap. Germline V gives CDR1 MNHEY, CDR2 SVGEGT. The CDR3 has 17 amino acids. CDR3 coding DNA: TGTGCCAGCAGTTACTCGGCCTCCGGAGCCATCACAGATACGCAGTATTTT. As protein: CASSYSASGAITDTQYF.

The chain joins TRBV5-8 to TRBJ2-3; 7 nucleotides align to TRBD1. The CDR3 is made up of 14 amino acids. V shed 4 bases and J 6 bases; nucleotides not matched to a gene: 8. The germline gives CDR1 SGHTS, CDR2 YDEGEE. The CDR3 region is CASSRGTALDTQYF. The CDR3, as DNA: TGTGCCAGCAGCCGAGGGACAGCCCTCGATACGCAGTATTTT.

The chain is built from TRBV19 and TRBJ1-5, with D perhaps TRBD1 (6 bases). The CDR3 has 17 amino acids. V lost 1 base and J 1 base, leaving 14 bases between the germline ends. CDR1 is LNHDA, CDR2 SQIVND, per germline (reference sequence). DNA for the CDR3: TGTGCCAGTAGTATAGGAGGGGGGGGACGAAGCAATCAGCCCCAGCATTTT. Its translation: CASSIGGGGRSNQPQHF. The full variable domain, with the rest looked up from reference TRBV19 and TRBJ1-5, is DGGITQSPKYLFRKEGQNVTLSCEQNLNHDAMYWYRQDPGQGLRLIYYSQIVNDFQKGDIAEGYSVSREKKESFPLTVTSAQKNPTAFYLCASSIGGGGRSNQPQHFGDGTRLSIL.

CDR3: CASSPGHDLGNTIYF. The DNA for the CDR3 is TGCGCCAGCAGCCCAGGGCACGACCTTGGAAACACCATATATTTT. V usage is TRBV5-1 and J usage is TRBJ1-3; D possibly corresponds to TRBD1 (5 bases). V was pared by 4 bases and J by 3 bases, with 14 bases between. CDR3 size: 15 residues. Germline-derived CDR1 and CDR2 are SGHRS and YFSETQ.

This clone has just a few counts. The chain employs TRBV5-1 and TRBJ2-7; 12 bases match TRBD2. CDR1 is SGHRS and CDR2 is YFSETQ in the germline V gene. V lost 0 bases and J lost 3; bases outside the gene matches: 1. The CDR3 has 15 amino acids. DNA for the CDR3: TGCGCCAGCAGCTTGGGGACTAGCGGGATCTACGAGCAGTACTTC. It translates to CASSLGTSGIYEQYF.

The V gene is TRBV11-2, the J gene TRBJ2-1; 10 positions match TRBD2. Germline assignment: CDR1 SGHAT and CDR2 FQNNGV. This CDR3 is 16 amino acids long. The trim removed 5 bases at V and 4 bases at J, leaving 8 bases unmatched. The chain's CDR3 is CASSPTGTSAYNEQFF. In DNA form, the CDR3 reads TGTGCCAGCAGCCCCACCGGGACTAGCGCATACAATGAGCAGTTCTTC.

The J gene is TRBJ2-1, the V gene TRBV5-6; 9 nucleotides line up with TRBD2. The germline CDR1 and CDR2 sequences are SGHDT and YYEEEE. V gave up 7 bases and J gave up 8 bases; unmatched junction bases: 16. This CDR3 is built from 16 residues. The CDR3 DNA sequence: TGTGCCAGCTCAAAGGGGAGCGGGGGGCCCTCCTATGAGCAGTTCTTC. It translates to CASSKGSGGPSYEQFF.